The 16 T cell receptor beta chains below were found in one sample sequenced in a study of response to subunit inactivated influenza vaccine. TCRdb reprocessed the RT-PCR reads via MiXCR and lists one record per CDR3 protein. This sample has roughly 520,000 distinct CDR3 sequences, with less than 30% found just once. The sample consisted of CD4+ T cells sorted from PBMCs, taken around 5 days after vaccination. The receptors were gathered from a middle-aged man who received an inactivated influenza vaccine.

This clonotype was seen a handful of times. The chain links TRBV29-1 to TRBJ1-1; D is uncertain. Trimming pared 7 bases from V and 5 bases from J, leaving 11 bases between. Germline V gives CDR1 SQVTM, CDR2 ANQGSEA. This CDR3 has 11 residues. The CDR3 DNA sequence: TGCAGCGATAACAAGAGGACTGAAGCTTTCTTT. Encoded protein: CSDNKRTEAFF.

This clonotype was observed many times. V is TRBV7-8 and J is TRBJ2-1, with 7 bases that match TRBD2. Germline-derived CDR1 and CDR2 are SGHVS and FQNEAQ. J lost 7 bases, V lost 3 bases, and 15 bases had no gene match. This CDR3 spans 17 amino acids. The CDR3 region is CASSLPRRLAEGNEQFF. CDR3 in DNA: TGTGCCAGCAGCTTGCCCCGCAGGCTAGCGGAGGGGAATGAGCAGTTCTTC.

This sequence joins TRBV4-2 and TRBJ2-3; 8 bases line up with TRBD2. The CDR3 contains 15 residues. J lost 4 bases, V lost 1 base, and 4 bases had no gene match. Germline CDR1 is LGHNA and CDR2 is YNFKEQ. CDR3 DNA: TGTGCCAGCAGCCAAGCCCAGCGGGAGTCAGATACGCAGTATTTT. Its translation is CASSQAQRESDTQYF.

This clonotype was seen a few times. The V gene is TRBV5-1, the J gene TRBJ1-2; tentative D call: TRBD1 (6 bases). Germline V gene sequence: CDR1 SGHRS, CDR2 YFSETQ. The CDR3 is made up of 14 amino acids. V was shortened by 3 bases and J by 2 bases, with 11 bases between the two germline ends. The DNA of the CDR3 is TGCGCCAGCAGCTCGGACAGATTAAACTATGGCTACACCTTC. Protein: CASSSDRLNYGYTF.

This clonotype showed up many times. The V gene is TRBV12-3 or TRBV12-4, the J gene TRBJ1-4; a possible D gene is TRBD1 (5 bases). The CDR3 sequence is 16 residues long. Trimming stripped 6 bases from V and 0 bases from J, with 14 bases between. For the CDR3, the DNA is TGTGCCAGCAGACATCAGGGCTCTGCAACTAATGAAAAACTGTTTTTT. This sequence encodes CASRHQGSATNEKLFF.

The sample holds a few counts of this clonotype. The chain employs TRBV7-8 and TRBJ2-1; tentative D call: TRBD1 (6 bases). V was clipped by 5 bases and J by 4 bases, with 18 bases between them. Germline lookup yields CDR1 SGHVS and CDR2 FQNEAQ. This CDR3 is built from 16 residues. The CDR3: CASSRTGQTTYNEQFF. DNA for the CDR3: TGTGCCAGCAGCCGCACGGGACAAACTACATACAATGAGCAGTTCTTC. Based on the CDR3 plus reference TRBV7-8 and TRBJ2-1, the full variable domain is GAGVSQSPRYKVAKRGQDVALRCDPISGHVSLFWYQQALGQGPEFLTYFQNEAQLDKSGLPSDRFFAERPEGSVSTLKIQRTQQEDSAVYLCASSRTGQTTYNEQFFGPGTRLTVL.

This clonotype was counted only a few times. The gene calls are TRBV27 and TRBJ2-5; 12 bases are a match to TRBD1. The CDR3 extends over 15 amino acids. Germline V gene data show CDR1 as MNHEY and CDR2 as SMNVEV (reference sequence). Trimming cost V 5 bases and J 5 bases; bases outside gene matches: 6. The CDR3 DNA follows: TGTGCCAGCAGTATCGGGACAGGGGGCAGGGAGACCCAGTACTTC. It is translated as CASSIGTGGRETQYF.

The sample holds a few counts of this clonotype. The chain couples TRBV20-1 to TRBJ1-1, with D uncertain. The CDR3 has 13 amino acids. Trimming took off 1 base at V and 1 base at J, with 7 bases between the two ends. CDR1 is DFQATT and CDR2 is SNEGSKA in the germline V gene (reference sequence). In DNA, the CDR3 is TGCAGTGCTAGAGCTTGGGGGAACACTGAAGCTTTCTTT. Its protein product is CSARAWGNTEAFF.

This clonotype was counted many times. The chain uses TRBV16 and TRBJ2-7; maybe TRBD1 (6 bases). V lost 5 bases and J 4 bases, leaving 12 bases between the germline ends. The CDR3 runs 13 residues. Germline values: CDR1 KGHSY, CDR2 FQNENV. DNA of the CDR3: TGTGCCAGCAGCACCGGGACACAATACGAGCAGTACTTC. This encodes CASSTGTQYEQYF.

This chain uses TRBV7-9 with TRBJ2-5, with D perhaps TRBD2 (5 bases). Germline V gene sequence: CDR1 SEHNR, CDR2 FQNEAQ (reference sequence). The V end lost 5 bases, the J end lost 5 bases, and 12 bases lay between the germline ends. There are 13 residues in the CDR3. CDR3 residues: CASSPRAWETQYF. The CDR3 coding sequence is TGTGCCAGCAGCCCGAGGGCTTGGGAGACCCAGTACTTC.

V is TRBV12-3 or TRBV12-4 and J is TRBJ1-2; TRBD1 aligns across 9 bases. CDR3 length: 16 residues. V trimming: 6 bases; J trimming: 1 base; junction bases outside the gene matches: 9. The CDR3 reads CASRATGGGNNYGYTF. CDR3 sequence (DNA): TGTGCCAGCAGGGCAACAGGGGGCGGCAATAACTATGGCTACACCTTC.

The V gene is TRBV15, the J gene TRBJ2-5, with TRBD2 matching 7 bases. This CDR3 region has 17 residues. The trim removed 0 bases at V and 1 base at J, leaving 8 bases unmatched. CDR1 and CDR2 from the germline V gene are LNHNV and YYDKDF (reference sequence). The CDR3 loop reads CATSRDLPSGLQETQYF. The CDR3 region has the DNA TGTGCCACCAGCAGAGATCTTCCTAGCGGACTCCAAGAGACCCAGTACTTC.

This clonotype turned up a few times. The chain employs TRBV20-1 and TRBJ2-5; D gene ambiguous. V lost 5 bases to trimming and J lost 3 bases, with 10 bases between them. The CDR3 is 12 amino acids. The V gene's germline CDR1 is DFQATT and CDR2 SNEGSKA (reference sequence). The CDR3 loop is CSASTAEETQYF. In DNA form, the CDR3 reads TGCAGTGCTTCAACAGCTGAAGAGACCCAGTACTTC.

The V call is TRBV10-3, the J call TRBJ2-2; 7 bases agree with TRBD1. Germline lookup yields CDR1 ENHRY and CDR2 SYGVKD. This CDR3 is 13 amino acids long. The trim removed 8 bases at V and 2 bases at J, leaving 2 bases unmatched. The CDR3, as DNA: TGTGCCATCGGGGACAGAAACACCGGGGAGCTGTTTTTT. Translation: CAIGDRNTGELFF.

This clonotype was recorded a few times. The V call is TRBV4-1, the J call TRBJ1-5, with D uncertain. Germline V gene sequence: CDR1 MGHRA, CDR2 YSYEKL. CDR3 length equals 13 residues. Trimming pared 1 base from V and 6 bases from J, leaving 7 bases between. In nucleotides, the CDR3 is TGCGCCAGCAGCCAAGCTTTAAGTCAGCCCCAGCATTTT. Residues: CASSQALSQPQHF.

The chain links TRBV27 to TRBJ2-3; no definite D call. The V gene's germline CDR1 is MNHEY and CDR2 SMNVEV (reference sequence). V was pared by 5 bases and J by 4 bases, with 13 bases between. CDR3 length equals 14 residues. CDR3 DNA sequence: TGTGCCAGCAGTATTCGGGCCCGACCAGATACGCAGTATTTT. This sequence encodes CASSIRARPDTQYF.